The T cell receptor beta chain under discussion was sequenced for a study of long-term antiretroviral therapy in people with HIV. Study observations and caveats: HIV repertoires spanned tighter CDR3 length ranges than controls did. Clonal populations expanded prior to ART predominated within the repertoire at all time points. The study lacked data on ART adherence, viral resistance or therapy changes.

Researchers ran immunoSEQ v3.0 at survey level. Profiling relied on immunoSEQ multiplex PCR, and the TCRdb table lists in-frame clones only, not all of them. The sample has 15,000 to 20,000 clones, roughly 90% seen once. Comments on this clone: Its target is unknown.

Prior to DNA extraction, the samples held 1-10 million cryopreserved PBMC. This CDR3 is 14 amino acids long. The V gene's germline CDR1 is SGHTA and CDR2 FQGNSA. The V end was cut by 4 bases, the J end by 4 bases, with 12 bases between. The specimen was unsorted PBMCs, collected 0.3 years after starting antiretroviral therapy. This TCR was sampled from a man in his sixties with HIV. The chain uses TRBV7-2 and TRBJ2-3; a weak D match, TRBD2 (6 bases). CDR3 DNA sequence: TGTGCCAGCAGCTACCGGAGGGAGGCAGATACGCAGTATTTT. Its protein is CASSYRREADTQYF.